These 21 T cell receptor beta chains came from one sample sequenced in a study of blood T cell repertoires in COVID-19 (TCRdb year 2020). The library was obtained by the immunoSEQ multiplex PCR assay. The source is immuneACCESS, and TCRdb retained only in-frame sequences with V and J called. Part of the clones is not carried over; for the studies checked, unresolved V genes explain less than half of this, and the remainder is unexplained. The sample data list fewer than 200,000 clones, and 80% to 85% of these were observed just once. Together, the top ten hold less than 10% of the sample. The source material was peripheral blood. Source of these receptors: a woman in her 70s with COVID-19, enrolled during active disease.

The rearrangement joins TRBV28 to TRBJ1-1; 9 bases fit TRBD1. V lost 7 bases, J lost 6 bases, and 9 bases stayed unmatched. This CDR3 has 14 amino acids. Germline V gene data show CDR1 as MDHEN and CDR2 as SYDVKM. DNA of the CDR3: TGTGCCAGCACCTTTCCGGGACAGGGCCCTGAAGCTTTCTTT. Its protein is CASTFPGQGPEAFF.

The chain uses TRBV6-4 and TRBJ1-2; 7 positions match TRBD1. Trimming took 2 bases from V and 4 from J; bases not matched to a gene: 10. Germline V gene lookup returns CDR1 MRHNA and CDR2 SNTAGT. The CDR3 is made up of 16 amino acids. DNA for the CDR3: TGTGCCAGCAGTGACCGGGGAGACAGGGATTGCTATGGCTACACCTTC. It translates to CASSDRGDRDCYGYTF.

The chain is built from TRBV16 and TRBJ2-7, with D possibly being TRBD1 (6 bases). From germline, CDR1 is KGHSY and CDR2 FQNENV. This CDR3 has 13 amino acids. V lost 3 bases and J 8 bases, leaving 14 bases between the germline ends. As DNA, the CDR3 is TGTGCCAGCAGCCAGTTCCCAGGGGCCAAGCAGTACTTC. Encoded protein: CASSQFPGAKQYF.

V gene TRBV27 combines with J gene TRBJ2-1, with 9 bases fitting TRBD1. The CDR3 runs to 16 residues. Trimming took 5 bases from V and 0 from J; bases not matched to a gene: 5. Germline lookup yields CDR1 MNHEY and CDR2 SMNVEV (reference sequence). Written as DNA, the CDR3 is TGTGCCAGCAGTCGGGACAGGGCGCCCTCCTACAATGAGCAGTTCTTC. This sequence encodes CASSRDRAPSYNEQFF.

The V call is TRBV6-2 or TRBV6-3, the J call TRBJ1-1; TRBD1 might be the D (6 bases). Trimming took 4 bases from V and 1 from J, leaving 13 bases between them. The germline gives CDR1 MNHEY, CDR2 SVGEGT. The CDR3 is 15 amino acids. CDR3 in amino acids: CASSSAGVRNTEAFF. The DNA for the CDR3 is TGTGCCAGCAGTTCAGCAGGGGTGAGGAACACTGAAGCTTTCTTT.

The V gene is TRBV28, the J gene TRBJ1-1, with a weak D call TRBD1 (6 bases). CDR3 length: 16 residues. Germline values: CDR1 MDHEN, CDR2 SYDVKM. V lost 2 bases to trimming and J lost 1 base, with 14 bases between them. In nucleotides, the CDR3 is TGTGCCAGCAGTTTAGGGCAGGGGCTAGGGAACACTGAAGCTTTCTTT. Its translation is CASSLGQGLGNTEAFF.

CDR3 sequence reads: CASSLSRTGSYEQYF. The DNA for the CDR3 is TGTGCCAGCAGTTTGTCAAGGACAGGGTCCTACGAGCAGTACTTC. J is TRBJ2-7 and V is TRBV28; 8 bases are a match to TRBD1. V lost 3 bases to trimming and J lost 1 base; unmatched junction nucleotides: 5. The CDR3 loop spans 15 amino acids. Germline CDR1 MDHEN, CDR2 SYDVKM.

Concerning this clone: One end of the junction does not line up with germline, which may come from a read error. This chain connects TRBV5-1 to TRBJ2-2, with a possible D match to TRBD1 (5 bases). The V gene's germline CDR1 is SGHRS and CDR2 YFSETQ. The CDR3 covers 16 residues. The CDR3 DNA is TGCGCCAGCAGCTTCGGGCAGGGTAGGAACGCCGGGGAGCTGTTTTTT. This gives the protein CASSFGQGRNAGELFF.

V usage is TRBV11-3 and J usage is TRBJ2-3; perhaps TRBD1 as D (5 bases). Per the germline V gene, CDR1 is SGHNT and CDR2 is YENEEA. Trimming pared 1 base from V and 5 bases from J, leaving 10 bases between. The CDR3 loop spans 14 amino acids. The CDR3 DNA sequence: TGTGCCAGCAGCTTAGGAAAGGGGTTAGATACGCAGTATTTT. The encoded protein is CASSLGKGLDTQYF.

The chain combines TRBV7-9 with TRBJ2-7; maybe TRBD1 (6 bases). This CDR3 has 13 amino acids. V lost 4 bases to trimming and J lost 1 base, with 8 bases between them. Germline V gene sequence: CDR1 SEHNR, CDR2 FQNEAQ (reference sequence). The CDR3 coding sequence is TGTGCCAGCAGCTATACAGGGTCCTACGAGCAGTACTTC. This sequence encodes CASSYTGSYEQYF.

The CDR3 DNA reads as TGTGCCAGCAGTGAAACAGGGGGCCCTGAGCAGTTCTTC. This sequence encodes CASSETGGPEQFF. This chain connects TRBV2 to TRBJ2-1; the match to TRBD1 covers 9 bases. V was clipped by 2 bases and J by 9 bases; unmatched bases: 2. The CDR3 is 13 residues long. CDR1 and CDR2 (germline): SNHLY, FYNNEI. The full variable domain, in which reference TRBV2 and TRBJ2-1 provide the parts outside the CDR3, is EPEVTQTPSHQVTQMGQEVILRCVPISNHLYFYWYRQILGQKVEFLVSFYNNEISEKSEIFDDQFSVERPDGSNFTLKIRSTKLEDSAMYFCASSETGGPEQFFGPGTRLTVL.

The chain joins TRBV30 to TRBJ1-5, with D hard to call. Looked up from germline, CDR1 is GTSNPN and CDR2 is SVGIG (reference sequence). The V end was cut by 0 bases, the J end by 5 bases, with 8 bases between. This CDR3 is built from 13 residues. CDR3 DNA sequence: TGTGCCTGGAGTGTAGGCGAGGATCAGCCCCAGCATTTT. This encodes CAWSVGEDQPQHF.

The V gene is TRBV7-2, the J gene TRBJ1-4; D is possibly TRBD1 (6 bases). Germline V gene lookup returns CDR1 SGHTA and CDR2 FQGNSA. Trimming cost V 1 base and J 12 bases, with 9 bases left between them. The CDR3 is made up of 12 amino acids. CDR3 sequence (DNA): TGTGCCAGCAGCTTAGTAGGGGGGGAACTGTTTTTT. Protein: CASSLVGGELFF.

A few counts support this clone. V is TRBV6-5 and J is TRBJ2-7, with a tentative D call TRBD1 (7 bases). The ends were cut back, 5 bases at V and 6 bases at J, with 8 bases in the middle. From germline, CDR1 is MNHEY and CDR2 SVGAGI. This CDR3 has 11 residues. CDR3 in DNA: TGTGCCAGCAGTCAGGGGGGCGAGCAGTACTTC. Residues: CASSQGGEQYF.

The chain has TRBV5-1 and TRBJ2-1; TRBD1 is a possible D gene (6 bases). The germline CDR1 and CDR2 sequences are SGHRS and YFSETQ. This CDR3 has 12 residues. The germline V and J ends were trimmed by 6 bases and 4 bases, with 8 bases remaining between them. The CDR3 spells CASTDSYNEQFF. CDR3 DNA sequence: TGCGCCAGCACGGACAGTTACAATGAGCAGTTCTTC. Full variable domain (missing parts from reference TRBV5-1 and TRBJ2-1): KAGVTQTPRYLIKTRGQQVTLSCSPISGHRSVSWYQQTPGQGLQFLFEYFSETQRNKGNFPGRFSGRQFSNSRSEMNVSTLELGDSALYLCASTDSYNEQFFGPGTRLTVL.

The rearrangement links TRBV11-2 to TRBJ2-1; the match to TRBD2 covers 14 bases. The germline gives CDR1 SGHAT, CDR2 FQNNGV. This CDR3 has 13 amino acids. With V trimmed by 5 bases and J by 16 bases, 7 bases remained unmatched. The DNA for the CDR3 is TGTGCCAGCAGCGCCTGGACTAGCGGGAGGTTCTTCTTC. This codes for CASSAWTSGRFFF.

The rearrangement joins TRBV24-1 to TRBJ2-1; 15 bases align to TRBD2. The junction had 9 bases not matched to a gene; V was cut back by 1 base and J by 0 bases. This CDR3 region has 21 residues. CDR1 and CDR2 from the germline V gene are KGHDR and SFDVKD. The CDR3 region is CATSDFRGTSGRTSSYNEQFF. CDR3 DNA: TGTGCCACCAGTGATTTTCGCGGGACTAGCGGGAGGACAAGCTCCTACAATGAGCAGTTCTTC.

This chain uses TRBV5-1 with TRBJ2-2, with D possibly TRBD1 on 6 matching bases. With 2 bases removed from V and 2 bases from J, the gap between germline ends came to 13 bases. This CDR3 is 16 amino acids long. Germline V gene sequence: CDR1 SGHRS, CDR2 YFSETQ. The CDR3: CASSFGHGTNTGELFF. The CDR3 DNA reads TGCGCCAGCAGCTTCGGGCACGGGACAAACACCGGGGAGCTGTTTTTT. The whole variable domain, filled in from reference TRBV5-1 and TRBJ2-2, reads KAGVTQTPRYLIKTRGQQVTLSCSPISGHRSVSWYQQTPGQGLQFLFEYFSETQRNKGNFPGRFSGRQFSNSRSEMNVSTLELGDSALYLCASSFGHGTNTGELFFGEGSRLTVL.

V usage is TRBV16 and J usage is TRBJ1-5; 8 positions agree with TRBD1. The CDR3 runs 16 residues. The V and J ends lost 2 bases and 4 bases, in that order; junction bases with no gene match: 7. The germline V gene encodes CDR1 KGHSY and CDR2 FQNENV. CDR3 in DNA: TGTGCCAGCAGCCAAGGGACAGGCTTGGGTAATCAGCCCCAGCATTTT. It specifies CASSQGTGLGNQPQHF.

V is TRBV29-1 and J is TRBJ2-7; the match to TRBD1 covers 9 bases. From germline, CDR1 is SQVTM and CDR2 ANQGSEA. This CDR3 comprises 13 residues. The J segment lost 4 bases and the V segment lost 6 bases, leaving 7 bases of the junction unmatched. In DNA form, the CDR3 reads TGCAGCGTCGAACAGGGGGCTACATACGAGCAGTACTTC. Residues: CSVEQGATYEQYF.

This rearrangement joins TRBV19 to TRBJ2-4, with TRBD2 identical over 7 bases. Germline trimming cut 1 base from V and 0 bases from J; bases unmatched to any gene: 3. Germline loops: CDR1 LNHDA, CDR2 SQIVND (reference sequence). The CDR3 is 16 amino acids. The chain's CDR3 is CASSIGSGGAKNIQYF. The CDR3 DNA sequence: TGTGCCAGTAGTATAGGTTCGGGAGGAGCCAAAAACATTCAGTACTTC.